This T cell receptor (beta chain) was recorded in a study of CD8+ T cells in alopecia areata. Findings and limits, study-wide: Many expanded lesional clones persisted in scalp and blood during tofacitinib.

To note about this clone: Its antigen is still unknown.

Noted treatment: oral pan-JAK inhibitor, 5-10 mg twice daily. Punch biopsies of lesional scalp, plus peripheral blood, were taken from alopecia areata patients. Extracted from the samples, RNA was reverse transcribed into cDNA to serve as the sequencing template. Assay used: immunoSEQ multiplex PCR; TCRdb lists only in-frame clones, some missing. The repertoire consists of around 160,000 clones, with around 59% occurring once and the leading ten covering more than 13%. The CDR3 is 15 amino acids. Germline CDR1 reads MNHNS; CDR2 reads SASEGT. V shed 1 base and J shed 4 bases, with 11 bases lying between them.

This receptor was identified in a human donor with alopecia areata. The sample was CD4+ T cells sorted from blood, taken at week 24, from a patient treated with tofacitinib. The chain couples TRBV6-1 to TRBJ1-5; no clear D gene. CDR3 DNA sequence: TGTGCCAGCAGTGAAGTGTCGGCAGCAAATCAGCCCCAGCATTTT. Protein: CASSEVSAANQPQHF.